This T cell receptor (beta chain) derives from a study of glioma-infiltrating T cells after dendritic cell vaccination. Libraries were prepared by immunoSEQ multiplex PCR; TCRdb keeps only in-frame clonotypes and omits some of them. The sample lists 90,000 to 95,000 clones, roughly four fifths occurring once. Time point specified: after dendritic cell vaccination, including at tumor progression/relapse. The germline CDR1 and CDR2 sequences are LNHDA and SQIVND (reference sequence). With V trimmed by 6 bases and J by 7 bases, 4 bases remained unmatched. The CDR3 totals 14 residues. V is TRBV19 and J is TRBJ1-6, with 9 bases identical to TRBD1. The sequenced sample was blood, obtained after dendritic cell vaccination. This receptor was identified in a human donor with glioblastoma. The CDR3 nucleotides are TGTGCCAGTAGATCCGGACAGGGGAATTCACCCCTCCACTTT. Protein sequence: CASRSGQGNSPLHF.